A selection of T cell receptor beta chains follows, all from one sample in a study of graft-versus-host responses after intestinal transplantation. These receptors are not linked to any known antigen. Produced via immunoSEQ multiplex PCR; TCRdb's table is partial and in-frame only. The table lists roughly 120,000 clones, 85% to 95% of them singletons. The specimen comprised unstimulated CD4+ T cells sorted from spleen or lymph node cells, sampled before intestinal transplant. The receptors shown here come from a human donor who received an intestinal transplant. CDR3s include the opening cysteine and the closing phenylalanine or tryptophan. D genes are given only for firm matches. Size tells how often a clone was seen (once, few, many) or the class of an expanded clone, and some rows leave it out.

j_call clone_size v_call d_call cdr3_aa cdr3_nt
TRBJ1-2 . TRBV28 TRBD1 CASRDRVRGGYTF TGTGCCAGCAGGGACAGGGTTAGGGGTGGCTACACCTTC
TRBJ2-5 . TRBV14 . CASSRSLGTHETQYF TGTGCCAGCAGCCGATCGCTAGGGACACACGAGACCCAGTACTTC
TRBJ2-3 . TRBV28 . CATTRDSSTDTQYF TGTGCCACGACCCGGGACTCTAGCACAGATACGCAGTATTTT
TRBJ2-7 . TRBV6-5 TRBD1 CASSRDRGGYEQYF TGTGCCAGCAGTAGAGACAGGGGTGGGTACGAGCAGTACTTC
TRBJ2-3 . TRBV29-1 . CSLRQTTDTQYF TGCAGCCTGAGGCAGACCACAGATACGCAGTATTTT
TRBJ2-3 few TRBV14 . CASSQDRDTDTQYF TGTGCCAGCAGCCAAGATCGGGACACAGATACGCAGTATTTT
TRBJ2-7 once TRBV28 TRBD2 CASSSTSGGGHEQYF TGTGCCAGCAGTTCGACTAGCGGGGGTGGTCACGAGCAGTACTTC
TRBJ1-5 . TRBV19 TRBD1 CASRNVGTGDQPQHF TGTGCCAGCCGGAACGTCGGGACAGGGGATCAGCCCCAGCATTTT
TRBJ2-1 . TRBV5-8 . CASKGQFF TGTGCCAGCAAGGGCCAGTTCTTC
TRBJ2-4 . TRBV5-1 TRBD2 CASSPIFGTSGRGAKNIQYF TGCGCCAGCAGCCCGATTTTCGGGACTAGCGGGAGAGGAGCCAAAAACATTCAGTACTTC
TRBJ1-1 . TRBV7-3 . CASSLAPQIPAFF TGTGCCAGCAGCTTAGCCCCGCAGATCCCAGCTTTCTTT
TRBJ1-5 . TRBV19 . CASRDGYRANQPQHF TGTGCCAGTAGGGACGGCTACAGGGCTAATCAGCCCCAGCATTTT
TRBJ2-7 once TRBV6-5 TRBD2 CASSRLAGDYEQYF TGTGCCAGCAGTAGACTAGCGGGAGACTACGAGCAGTACTTC
TRBJ2-7 . TRBV6-1 . CASSPGHREQYF TGTGCCAGCAGCCCGGGACATAGGGAGCAGTACTTC
TRBJ1-6 . TRBV28 TRBD1 CASNLETGINSPLHF TGTGCCAGCAACCTCGAGACAGGGATTAATTCACCCCTCCACTTT
TRBJ2-1 . TRBV11-2 . CASSLRNYGTAFNEQFF TGTGCCAGCAGCCTTCGTAACTACGGGACTGCCTTCAATGAGCAGTTCTTC
TRBJ2-7 . TRBV27 . CASRNQGSYEQYF TGTGCCAGCAGGAACCAGGGCTCCTACGAGCAGTACTTC
TRBJ1-2 . TRBV19 . CASSGHRENYGYTF TGTGCCAGTAGCGGACACAGGGAAAACTATGGCTACACCTTC
TRBJ2-2 . TRBV5-1 . CASSLQGLEELFF TGCGCCAGCAGTCTTCAGGGTTTGGAGGAGCTGTTTTTT
TRBJ1-1 . TRBV6-6 . CASSYGTRMNTEAFF TGTGCCAGCAGTTACGGGACAAGAATGAACACTGAAGCTTTCTTT
TRBJ1-4 . TRBV2 . CASSVQLGTNEKLFF TGTGCCAGCAGTGTACAGCTAGGGACTAATGAAAAACTGTTTTTT
TRBJ2-7 . TRBV11-2 TRBD1 CASSPRDRGSYEQYF TGTGCCAGCAGCCCACGAGACAGGGGGTCCTACGAGCAGTACTTC
TRBJ2-2 . TRBV5-1 TRBD1 CASSADRVAGELFF TGCGCCAGCAGCGCGGACAGGGTGGCCGGGGAGCTGTTTTTT
TRBJ1-2 few TRBV5-1 . CASSLVENYGYTF TGCGCCAGCAGCTTGGTGGAGAACTATGGCTACACCTTC
TRBJ2-3 . TRBV2 TRBD2 CASSNSGRGIIDTQYF TGTGCCAGCAGTAACAGCGGGAGAGGGATAATAGATACGCAGTATTTT
TRBJ2-1 . TRBV28 TRBD2 CASSPGTSGRNEQFF TGTGCCAGCAGCCCAGGGACTAGCGGGAGGAATGAGCAGTTCTTC
TRBJ2-1 . TRBV5-1 TRBD2 CASSLDSGRKYNEQFF TGCGCCAGCAGCTTGGACAGCGGGAGGAAATACAATGAGCAGTTCTTC
TRBJ1-1 . TRBV18 TRBD1 CASSLTGTGNTEAFF TGTGCCAGCTCACTAACCGGGACAGGGAACACTGAAGCTTTCTTT
TRBJ2-3 . TRBV15 . CATSRGGTDTQYF TGTGCCACCAGCAGAGGCGGCACAGATACGCAGTATTTT
TRBJ1-1 . TRBV27 . CASRPKQVGNTEAFF TGTGCCAGCAGACCTAAACAGGTAGGGAACACTGAAGCTTTCTTT
TRBJ1-2 once TRBV6-5 TRBD1 CASRGGDREAYTF TGTGCCAGCAGGGGGGGGGACAGGGAGGCCTACACCTTC
TRBJ2-5 . TRBV7-9 . CASSLGVRETQYF TGTGCCAGCAGCTTAGGGGTGCGGGAGACCCAGTACTTC
TRBJ2-7 . TRBV5-6 . CASSAMENTYEQYF TGTGCCAGCAGCGCGATGGAGAATACCTACGAGCAGTACTTC
TRBJ2-1 . TRBV10-2 . CASSERPQTHEQFF TGCGCCAGCAGTGAGAGGCCCCAGACCCATGAGCAGTTCTTC
TRBJ2-1 . TRBV6-1 TRBD2 CASSGGLAGDNEQFF TGTGCCAGCAGTGGGGGACTAGCGGGTGACAATGAGCAGTTCTTC
TRBJ2-1 . TRBV11-2 . CASSSSWAYNEQFF TGTGCCAGCAGCTCCTCTTGGGCCTACAATGAGCAGTTCTTC
TRBJ2-1 . TRBV2 . CASSEARGINEQFF TGTGCCAGCAGTGAAGCTAGAGGTATCAATGAGCAGTTCTTC
TRBJ2-3 . TRBV29-1 . CGTRGGSTDTQYF TGCGGCACCCGCGGAGGGAGCACAGATACGCAGTATTTT
TRBJ2-7 . TRBV11-2 . CASTQADRQDEQYF TGTGCCAGCACCCAAGCCGACAGGCAAGACGAGCAGTACTTC
TRBJ2-7 . TRBV6-5 . CASSYGLSRINEQYF TGTGCCAGCAGCTACGGACTCTCGCGCATCAACGAGCAGTACTTC
TRBJ2-1 . TRBV5-1 . CATQPGYRISSYNEQFF TGCGCCACACAGCCGGGCTATCGGATAAGCTCCTACAATGAGCAGTTCTTC